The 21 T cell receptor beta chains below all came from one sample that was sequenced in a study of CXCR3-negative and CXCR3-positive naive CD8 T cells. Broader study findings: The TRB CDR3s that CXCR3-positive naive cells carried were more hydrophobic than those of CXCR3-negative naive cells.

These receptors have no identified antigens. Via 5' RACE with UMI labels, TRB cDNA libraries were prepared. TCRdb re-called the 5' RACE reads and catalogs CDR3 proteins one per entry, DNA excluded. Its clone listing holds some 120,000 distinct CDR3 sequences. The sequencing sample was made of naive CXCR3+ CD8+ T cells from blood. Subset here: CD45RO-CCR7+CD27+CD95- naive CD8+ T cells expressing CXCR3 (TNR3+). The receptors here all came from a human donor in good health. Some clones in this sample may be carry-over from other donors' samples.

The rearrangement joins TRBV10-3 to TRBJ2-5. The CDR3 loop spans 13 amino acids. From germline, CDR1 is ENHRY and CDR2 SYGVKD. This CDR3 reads CAIRDSSSETQYF.

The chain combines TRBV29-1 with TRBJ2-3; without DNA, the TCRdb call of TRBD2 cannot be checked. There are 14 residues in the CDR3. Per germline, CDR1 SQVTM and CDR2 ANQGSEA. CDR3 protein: CSAGTRWRKDTQYF.

The CDR3 spells CASGFLGYSCSGNTIYF. This chain uses TRBV21-1 with TRBJ1-3. TRBV21-1 is a pseudogene. This CDR3 contains 17 residues.

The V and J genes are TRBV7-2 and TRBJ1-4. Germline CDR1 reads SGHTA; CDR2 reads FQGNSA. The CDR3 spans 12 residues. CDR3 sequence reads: CASSRANEKLFF.

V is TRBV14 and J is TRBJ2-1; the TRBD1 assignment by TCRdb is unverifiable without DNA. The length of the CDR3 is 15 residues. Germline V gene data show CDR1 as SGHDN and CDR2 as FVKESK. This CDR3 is CVSSQQGTAYNEQFF.

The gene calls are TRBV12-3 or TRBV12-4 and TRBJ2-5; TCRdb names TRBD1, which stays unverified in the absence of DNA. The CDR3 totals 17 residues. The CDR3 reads CASSPRTGGEAQETQYF.

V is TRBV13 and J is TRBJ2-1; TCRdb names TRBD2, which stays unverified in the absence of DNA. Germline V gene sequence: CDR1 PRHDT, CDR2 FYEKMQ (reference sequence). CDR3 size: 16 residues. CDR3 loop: CASSEGAGGDYNEQFF.

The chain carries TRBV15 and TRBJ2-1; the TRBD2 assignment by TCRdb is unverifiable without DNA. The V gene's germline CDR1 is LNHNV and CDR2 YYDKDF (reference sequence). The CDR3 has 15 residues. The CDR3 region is CATSRGAGYFVEQFF. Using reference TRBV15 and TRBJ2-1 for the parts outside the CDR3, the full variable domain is DAMVIQNPRYQVTQFGKPVTLSCSQTLNHNVMYWYQQKSSQAPKLLFHYYDKDFNNEADTPDNFQSRRPNTSFCFLDIRSPGLGDTAMYLCATSRGAGYFVEQFFGPGTRLTVL.

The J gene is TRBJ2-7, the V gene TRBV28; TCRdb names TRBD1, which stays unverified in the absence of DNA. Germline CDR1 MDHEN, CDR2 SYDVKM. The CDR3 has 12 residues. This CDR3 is CASRGQKYEQYF.

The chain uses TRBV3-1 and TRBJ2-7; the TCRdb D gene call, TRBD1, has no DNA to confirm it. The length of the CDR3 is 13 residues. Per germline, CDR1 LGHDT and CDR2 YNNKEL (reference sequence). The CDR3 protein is CASSPIDRYEQYF.

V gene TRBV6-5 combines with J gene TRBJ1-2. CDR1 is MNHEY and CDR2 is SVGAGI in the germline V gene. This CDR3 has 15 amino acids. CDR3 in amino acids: CASSYSVRDLEGYTF.

The CDR3 is CSARDEGRVGETQYF. V gene TRBV20-1 combines with J gene TRBJ2-5; TCRdb indicates TRBD2, and absent DNA this call remains unverified. CDR1 is DFQATT, CDR2 SNEGSKA, per germline (reference sequence). The CDR3 sequence is 15 residues long.

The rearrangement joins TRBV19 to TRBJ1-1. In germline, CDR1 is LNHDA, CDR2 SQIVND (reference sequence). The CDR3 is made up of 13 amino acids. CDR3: CASRIPEGIEAFF.

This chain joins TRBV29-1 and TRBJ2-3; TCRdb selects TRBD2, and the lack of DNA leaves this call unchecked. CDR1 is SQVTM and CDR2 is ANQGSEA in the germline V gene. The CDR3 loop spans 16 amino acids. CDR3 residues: CSVEDMASGRMGTQYF.

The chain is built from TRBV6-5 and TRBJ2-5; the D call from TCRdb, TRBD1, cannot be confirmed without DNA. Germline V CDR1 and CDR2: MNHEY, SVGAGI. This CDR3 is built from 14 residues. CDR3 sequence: CASSYLDNGETQYF.

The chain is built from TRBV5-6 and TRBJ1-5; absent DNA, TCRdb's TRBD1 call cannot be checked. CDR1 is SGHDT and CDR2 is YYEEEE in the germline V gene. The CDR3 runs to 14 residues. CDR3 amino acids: CASSFQQDNQPQHF.

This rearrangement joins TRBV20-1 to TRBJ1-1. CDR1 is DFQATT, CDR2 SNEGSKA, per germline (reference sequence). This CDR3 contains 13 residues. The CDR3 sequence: CSARGAGDTEAFF.

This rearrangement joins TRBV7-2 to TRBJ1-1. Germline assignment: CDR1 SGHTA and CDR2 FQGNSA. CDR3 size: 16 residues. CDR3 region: CASSSWWEEGNTEAFF.

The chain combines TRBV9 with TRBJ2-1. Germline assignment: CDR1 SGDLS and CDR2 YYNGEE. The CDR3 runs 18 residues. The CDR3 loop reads CASSASTSIRRTGNEQFF.

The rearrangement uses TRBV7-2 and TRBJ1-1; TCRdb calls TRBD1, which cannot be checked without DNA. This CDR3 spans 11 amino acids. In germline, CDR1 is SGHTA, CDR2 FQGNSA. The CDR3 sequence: CASGWGTEAFF.

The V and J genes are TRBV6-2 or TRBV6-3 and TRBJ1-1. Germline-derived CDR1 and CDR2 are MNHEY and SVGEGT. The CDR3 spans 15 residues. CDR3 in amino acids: CASSPHQFRHTEAFF.